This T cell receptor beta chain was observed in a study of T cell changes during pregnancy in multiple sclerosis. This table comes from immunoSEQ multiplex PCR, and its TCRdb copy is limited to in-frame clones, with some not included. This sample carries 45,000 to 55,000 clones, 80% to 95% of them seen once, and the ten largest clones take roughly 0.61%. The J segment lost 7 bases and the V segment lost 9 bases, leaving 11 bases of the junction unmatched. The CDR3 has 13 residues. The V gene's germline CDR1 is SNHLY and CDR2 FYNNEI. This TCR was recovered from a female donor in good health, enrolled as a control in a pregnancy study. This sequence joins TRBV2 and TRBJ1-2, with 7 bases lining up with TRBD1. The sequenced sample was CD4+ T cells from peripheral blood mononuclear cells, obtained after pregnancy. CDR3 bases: TGTGCCAGAGAAGTGACAGGGATGGCTGGCTACACCTTC. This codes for CAREVTGMAGYTF.